This T cell receptor beta chain was identified during a study of preoperative IRX-2 immunotherapy in early breast cancer. The CDR3 has 11 residues. In germline, CDR1 is LNHDA, CDR2 SQIVND (reference sequence). The germline V and J ends were trimmed by 5 bases and 5 bases, with 1 base remaining between them. Assay: immunoSEQ multiplex PCR; the TCRdb copy retains only in-frame clones and omits some. The table shows fewer than 9,500 clones, with 80% occurring only once. Treatment in this sample: preoperative locoregional IRX-2 cytokine immunotherapy. Samples came from a phase Ib trial of preoperative locoregional IRX-2 cytokine immunotherapy.

The material was tumor tissue, obtained after IRX-2 immunotherapy. This clonotype originated in a human donor with breast cancer. The genes are TRBV19 and TRBJ2-6; D uncertain. The CDR3 region is CASSRANVLTF. CDR3 nucleotide sequence: TGTGCCAGTAGTCGGGCCAACGTCCTGACTTTC.